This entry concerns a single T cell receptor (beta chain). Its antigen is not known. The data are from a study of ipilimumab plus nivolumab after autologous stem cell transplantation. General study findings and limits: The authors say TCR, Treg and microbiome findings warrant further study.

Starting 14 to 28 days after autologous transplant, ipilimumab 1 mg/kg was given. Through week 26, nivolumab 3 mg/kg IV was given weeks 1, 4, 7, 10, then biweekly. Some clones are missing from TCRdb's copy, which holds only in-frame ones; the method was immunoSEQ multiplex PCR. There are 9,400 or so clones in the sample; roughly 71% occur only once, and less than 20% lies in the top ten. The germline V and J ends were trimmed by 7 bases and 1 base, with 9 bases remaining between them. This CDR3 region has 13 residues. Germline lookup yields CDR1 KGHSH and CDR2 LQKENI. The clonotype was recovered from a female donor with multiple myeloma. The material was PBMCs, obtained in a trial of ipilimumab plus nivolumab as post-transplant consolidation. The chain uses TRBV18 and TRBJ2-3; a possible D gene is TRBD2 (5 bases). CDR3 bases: TGTGCCAGCTTGAGCGGTGGCACAGATACGCAGTATTTT. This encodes CASLSGGTDTQYF.